This T cell receptor (beta chain) was sequenced in a study of sequential checkpoint blockade in melanoma. Study details: Randomization was 1:1 between first-line nivolumab→ipilimumab and ipilimumab→nivolumab. Each arm's sequence ended with maintenance nivolumab.

The treatment is: randomized to nivolumab then ipilimumab (arm A) or the reverse (arm B). Patients had received no earlier DNA-damaging chemotherapy. Live CD3+CD8+ CD19− CD56− cells were sorted from PBMCs. Germline V lookup: CDR1 LNHNV, CDR2 YYDKDF (reference sequence). CDR3 length: 13 residues. V was pared by 3 bases and J by 2 bases, with 7 bases between. TCRdb's copy holds only in-frame clones and misses some; the assay was immunoSEQ multiplex PCR. The data contain 15,000 to 20,000 clones, approximately 72% of them seen just once; the ten biggest clones take up approximately 20%. The sample was CD8+ T cells sorted from blood (inferred from file names), taken from a patient given nivolumab and ipilimumab in sequence. The receptor comes from a human donor with melanoma. V gene TRBV15 combines with J gene TRBJ1-1; D gene uncertain. The CDR3 loop is CATSRDLNTEAFF. The DNA for the CDR3 is TGTGCCACCAGCAGGGACTTAAACACTGAAGCTTTCTTT.